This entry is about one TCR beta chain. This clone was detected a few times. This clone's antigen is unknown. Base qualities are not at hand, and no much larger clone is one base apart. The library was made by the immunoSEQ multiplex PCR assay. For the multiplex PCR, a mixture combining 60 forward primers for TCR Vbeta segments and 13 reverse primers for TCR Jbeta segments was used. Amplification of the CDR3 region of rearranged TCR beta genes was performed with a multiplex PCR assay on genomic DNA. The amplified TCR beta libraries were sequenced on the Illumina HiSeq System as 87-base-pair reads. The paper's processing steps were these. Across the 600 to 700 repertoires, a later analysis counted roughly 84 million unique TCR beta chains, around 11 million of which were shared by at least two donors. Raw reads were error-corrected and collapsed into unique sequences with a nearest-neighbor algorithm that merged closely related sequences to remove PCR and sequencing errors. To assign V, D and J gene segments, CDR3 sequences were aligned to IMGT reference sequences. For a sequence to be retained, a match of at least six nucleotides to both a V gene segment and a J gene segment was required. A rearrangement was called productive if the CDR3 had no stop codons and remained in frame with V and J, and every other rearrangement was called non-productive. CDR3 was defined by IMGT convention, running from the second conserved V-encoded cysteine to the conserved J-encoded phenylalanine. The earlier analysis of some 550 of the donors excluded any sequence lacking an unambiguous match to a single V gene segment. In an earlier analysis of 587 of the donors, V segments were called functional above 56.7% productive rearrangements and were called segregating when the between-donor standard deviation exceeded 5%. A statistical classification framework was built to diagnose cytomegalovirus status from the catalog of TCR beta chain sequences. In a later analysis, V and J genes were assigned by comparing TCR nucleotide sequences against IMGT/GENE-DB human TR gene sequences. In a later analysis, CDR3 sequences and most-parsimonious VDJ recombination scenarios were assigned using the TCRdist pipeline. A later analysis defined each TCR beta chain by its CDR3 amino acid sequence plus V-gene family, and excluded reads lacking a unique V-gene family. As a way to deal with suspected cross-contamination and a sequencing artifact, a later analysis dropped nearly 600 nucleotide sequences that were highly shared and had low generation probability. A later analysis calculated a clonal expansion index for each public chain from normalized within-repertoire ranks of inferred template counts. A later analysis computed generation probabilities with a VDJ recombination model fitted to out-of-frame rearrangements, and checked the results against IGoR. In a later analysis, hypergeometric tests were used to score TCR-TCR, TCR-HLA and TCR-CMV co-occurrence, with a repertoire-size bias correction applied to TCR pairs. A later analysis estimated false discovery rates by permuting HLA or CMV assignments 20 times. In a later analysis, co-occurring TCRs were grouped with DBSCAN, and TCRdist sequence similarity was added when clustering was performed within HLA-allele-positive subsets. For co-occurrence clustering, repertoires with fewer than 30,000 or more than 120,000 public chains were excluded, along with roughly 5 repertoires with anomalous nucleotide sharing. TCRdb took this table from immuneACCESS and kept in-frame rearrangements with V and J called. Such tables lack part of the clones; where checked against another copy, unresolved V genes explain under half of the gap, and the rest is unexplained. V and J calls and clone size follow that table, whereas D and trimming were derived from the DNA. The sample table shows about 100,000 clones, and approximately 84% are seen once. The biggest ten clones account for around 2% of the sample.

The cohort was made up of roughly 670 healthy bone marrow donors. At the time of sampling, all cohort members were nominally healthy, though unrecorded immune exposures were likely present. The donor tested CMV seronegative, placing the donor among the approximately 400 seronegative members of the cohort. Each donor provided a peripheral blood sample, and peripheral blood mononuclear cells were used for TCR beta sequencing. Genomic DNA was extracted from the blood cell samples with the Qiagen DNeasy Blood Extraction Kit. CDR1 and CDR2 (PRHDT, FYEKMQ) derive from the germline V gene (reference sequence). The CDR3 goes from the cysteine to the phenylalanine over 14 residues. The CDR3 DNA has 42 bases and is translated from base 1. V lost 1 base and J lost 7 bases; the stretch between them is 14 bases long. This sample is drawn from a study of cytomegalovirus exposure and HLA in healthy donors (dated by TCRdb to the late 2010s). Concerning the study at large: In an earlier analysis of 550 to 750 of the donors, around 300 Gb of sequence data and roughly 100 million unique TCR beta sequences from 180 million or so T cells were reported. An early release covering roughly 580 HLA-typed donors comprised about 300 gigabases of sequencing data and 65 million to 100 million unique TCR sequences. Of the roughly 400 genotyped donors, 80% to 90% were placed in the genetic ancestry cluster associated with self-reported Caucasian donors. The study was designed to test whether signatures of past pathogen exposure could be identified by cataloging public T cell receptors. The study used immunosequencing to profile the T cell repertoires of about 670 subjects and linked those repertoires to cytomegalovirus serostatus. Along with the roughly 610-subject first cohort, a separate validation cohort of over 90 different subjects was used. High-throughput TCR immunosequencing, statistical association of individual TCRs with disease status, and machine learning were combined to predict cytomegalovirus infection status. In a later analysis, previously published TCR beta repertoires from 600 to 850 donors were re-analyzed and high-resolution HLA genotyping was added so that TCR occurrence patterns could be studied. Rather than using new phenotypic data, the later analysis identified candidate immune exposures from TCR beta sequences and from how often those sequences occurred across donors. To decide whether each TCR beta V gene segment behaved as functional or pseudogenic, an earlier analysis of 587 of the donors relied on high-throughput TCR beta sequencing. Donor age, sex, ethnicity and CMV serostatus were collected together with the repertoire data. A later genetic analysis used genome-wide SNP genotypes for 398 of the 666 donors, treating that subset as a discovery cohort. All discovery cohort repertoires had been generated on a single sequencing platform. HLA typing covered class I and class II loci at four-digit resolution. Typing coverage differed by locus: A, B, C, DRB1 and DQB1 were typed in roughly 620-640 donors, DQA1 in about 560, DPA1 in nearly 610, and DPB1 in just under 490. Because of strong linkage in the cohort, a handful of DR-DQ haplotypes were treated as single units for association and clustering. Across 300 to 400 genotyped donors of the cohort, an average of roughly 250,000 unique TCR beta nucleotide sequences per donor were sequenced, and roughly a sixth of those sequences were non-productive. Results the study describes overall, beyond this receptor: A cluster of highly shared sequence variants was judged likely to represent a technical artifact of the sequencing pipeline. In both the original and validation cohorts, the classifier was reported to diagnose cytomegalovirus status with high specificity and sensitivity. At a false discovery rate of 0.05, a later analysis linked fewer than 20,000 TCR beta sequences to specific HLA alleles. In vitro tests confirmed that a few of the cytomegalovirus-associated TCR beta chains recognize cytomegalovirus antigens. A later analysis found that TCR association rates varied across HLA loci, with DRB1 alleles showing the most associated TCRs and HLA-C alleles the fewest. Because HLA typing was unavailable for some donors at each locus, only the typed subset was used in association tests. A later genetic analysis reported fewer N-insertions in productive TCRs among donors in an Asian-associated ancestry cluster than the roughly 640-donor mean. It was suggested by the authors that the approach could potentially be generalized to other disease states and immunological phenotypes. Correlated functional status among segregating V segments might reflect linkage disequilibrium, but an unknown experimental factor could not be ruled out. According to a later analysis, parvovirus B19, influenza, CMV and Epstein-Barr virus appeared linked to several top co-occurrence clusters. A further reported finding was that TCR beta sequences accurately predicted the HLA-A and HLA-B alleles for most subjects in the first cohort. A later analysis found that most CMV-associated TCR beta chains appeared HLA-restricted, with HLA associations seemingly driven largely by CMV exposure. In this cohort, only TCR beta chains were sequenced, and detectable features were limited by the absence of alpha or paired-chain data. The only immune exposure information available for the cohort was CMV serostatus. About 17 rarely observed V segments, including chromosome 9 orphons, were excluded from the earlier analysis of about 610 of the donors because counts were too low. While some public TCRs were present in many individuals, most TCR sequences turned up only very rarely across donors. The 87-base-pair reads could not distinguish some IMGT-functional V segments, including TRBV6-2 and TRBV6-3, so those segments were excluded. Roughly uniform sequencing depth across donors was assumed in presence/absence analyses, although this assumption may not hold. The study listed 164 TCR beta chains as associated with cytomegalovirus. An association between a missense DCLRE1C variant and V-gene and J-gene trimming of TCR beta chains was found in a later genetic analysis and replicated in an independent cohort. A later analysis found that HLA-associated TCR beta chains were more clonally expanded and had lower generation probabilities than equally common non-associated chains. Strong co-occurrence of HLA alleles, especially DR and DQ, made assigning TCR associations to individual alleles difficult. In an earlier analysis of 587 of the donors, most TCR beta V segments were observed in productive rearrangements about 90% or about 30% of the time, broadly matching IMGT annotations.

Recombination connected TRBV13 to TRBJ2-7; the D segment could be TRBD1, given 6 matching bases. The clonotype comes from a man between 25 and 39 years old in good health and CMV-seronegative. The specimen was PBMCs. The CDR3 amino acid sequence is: CASSLARGAREQYF. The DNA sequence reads TGTGCCAGCAGCTTAGCCAGGGGCGCGAGGGAGCAGTACTTC.